This TCR beta chain was obtained from a study of T cells after yellow fever vaccination. Looking at the study overall: It was SMART-Seq v4 Ultra Low Input that prepared the fractions with low cell numbers. Study outcomes and limitations: Reappearance after the booster was seen for most primary-vaccination clones, at 95% to 96% CD4 and about 90% CD8.

Generation of TCR cDNA used 5'RACE template switching (which added a universal primer site and UMIs). TCRdb reprocessed the 5' RACE reads with MiXCR, giving one entry per CDR3 protein. The profile shows 600,000 to 750,000 distinct CDR3 sequences, about 12% of them singletons. The germline gives CDR1 SGHRS, CDR2 YFSETQ. V gave up 4 bases and J gave up 2 bases; unmatched junction bases: 8. The length of the CDR3 is 15 residues. This clonotype was seen ten or more times. Its antigen is still unknown. Source: PBMCs, taken on the day of the yellow fever booster vaccination. The origin of this receptor is a man younger than 40 who received the YFV17D yellow fever vaccine. The V and J genes are TRBV5-1 and TRBJ1-1, with TRBD1 matching over 7 bases. CDR3 amino acids: CASSARGGGNTEAFF. The CDR3 DNA reads as TGCGCCAGCAGCGCCCGAGGGGGCGGTAACACTGAAGCTTTCTTT.